Sequencing of this TCR beta chain was carried out in a study of post-analysis software for immune sequencing data. The overall study: There were relapsing-remitting, secondary progressive and progressive-relapsing multiple sclerosis among the disease courses included.

Germline V gene data show CDR1 as MNHEY and CDR2 as SMNVEV (reference sequence). V shed 2 bases and J 4 bases; nucleotides not matched to a gene: 5. CDR3 length: 15 amino acids. Carried by the TCR beta cDNA libraries were unique molecular identifiers. TCRdb analysed the PCR reads with MiXCR anew, one entry per CDR3 protein. The sample has 150,000 or so distinct CDR3 sequences, roughly 35% seen once. This clonotype was obtained from a girl aged 5-17 years with multiple sclerosis. The material was blood, obtained after autologous hematopoietic stem cell transplantation. This rearrangement joins TRBV27 to TRBJ2-5, with 9 bases aligning to TRBD1. CDR3 protein: CASSLLPDRGETQYF. The CDR3 DNA reads TGTGCCAGCAGTTTACTCCCGGACAGGGGAGAGACCCAGTACTTC.